The sequence of this TCR beta chain was determined in a study of cytomegalovirus exposure and HLA in healthy donors. Clones were sequenced by immunoSEQ multiplex PCR, and TCRdb holds only the in-frame ones, with some missing. Here the sample spans 220,000 or so clones, approximately 87% being singletons. Germline V CDR1 and CDR2: SGHNT, YYREEE (reference sequence). CDR3 length equals 15 residues. Trimming shortened V by 0 bases and J by 2 bases, and 11 bases separated the two germline ends. The chain combines TRBV5-4 with TRBJ1-1; D unresolved. The specimen was PBMCs. The sequence was collected from a woman between 18 and 30 years old in good health and CMV-seronegative. CDR3 in amino acids: CASSLDVSLNTEAFF. The CDR3 DNA sequence: TGTGCCAGCAGCTTGGACGTCTCCCTCAACACTGAAGCTTTCTTT.